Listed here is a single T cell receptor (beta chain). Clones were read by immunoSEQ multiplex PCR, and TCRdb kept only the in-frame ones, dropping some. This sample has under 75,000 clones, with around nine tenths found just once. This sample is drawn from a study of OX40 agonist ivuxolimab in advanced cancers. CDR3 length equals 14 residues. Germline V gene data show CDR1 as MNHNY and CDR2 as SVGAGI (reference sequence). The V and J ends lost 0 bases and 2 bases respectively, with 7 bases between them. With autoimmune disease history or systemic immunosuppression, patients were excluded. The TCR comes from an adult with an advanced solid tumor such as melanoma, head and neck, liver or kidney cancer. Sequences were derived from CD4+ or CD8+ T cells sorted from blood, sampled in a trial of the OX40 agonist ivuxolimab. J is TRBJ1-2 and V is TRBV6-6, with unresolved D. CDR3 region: CASSYSVTNYGYTF. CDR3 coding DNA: TGTGCCAGCAGTTACTCTGTGACAAACTATGGCTACACCTTC.